This T cell receptor (beta chain) came from a study of technical replicates of blood from a handful of donors. The method was immunoSEQ multiplex PCR; TCRdb's version includes in-frame clones alone and lacks a portion of them. The data show about 89,000 clones, with around 94% seen just once and about 0.26% held by the top ten. Source material: T cells isolated from PBMCs. This clonotype originated in a human donor in good health.

CDR3 in amino acids: CASSPLAGVGNEQFF. Written as DNA, the CDR3 is TGTGCCAGCAGCCCACTAGCGGGAGTCGGAAATGAGCAGTTCTTC. This chain uses TRBV14 with TRBJ2-1; TRBD2 aligns across 11 bases. CDR3 length: 15 amino acids. The germline CDR1 and CDR2 sequences are SGHDN and FVKESK. The ends lost 4 bases at V and 7 bases at J; junction bases unmatched: 6.